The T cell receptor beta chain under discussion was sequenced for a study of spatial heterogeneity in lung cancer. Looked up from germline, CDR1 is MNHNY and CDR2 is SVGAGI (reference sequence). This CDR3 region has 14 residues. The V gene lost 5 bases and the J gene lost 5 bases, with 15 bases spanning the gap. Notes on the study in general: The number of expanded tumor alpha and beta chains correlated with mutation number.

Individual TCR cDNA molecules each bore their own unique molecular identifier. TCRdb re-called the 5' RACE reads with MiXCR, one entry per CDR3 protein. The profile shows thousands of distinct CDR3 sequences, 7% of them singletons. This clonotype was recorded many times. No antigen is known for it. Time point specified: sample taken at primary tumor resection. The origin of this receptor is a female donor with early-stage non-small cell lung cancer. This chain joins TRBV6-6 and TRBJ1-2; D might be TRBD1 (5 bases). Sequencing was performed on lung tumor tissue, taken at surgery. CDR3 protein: CASSQGRPRYGYTF. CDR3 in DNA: TGTGCCAGCAGTCAGGGACGGCCCCGATATGGCTACACCTTC.